This TCR beta chain was obtained from a study of tumor-infiltrating lymphocytes in primary liver carcinoma. Remarks on this clonotype: Its specificity is unknown.

In germline, CDR1 is MNHEY, CDR2 SVGAGI. Between the trimmed V and J ends, which lost 9 bases and 1 base, there was a span of 22 bases. The CDR3 loop spans 16 amino acids. Co-extraction of RNA and DNA was performed on roughly 17-32 mg of unsorted bulk tissue. A constant-region primer primed TCR beta cDNA synthesis from 500 ng of total RNA. For TCR beta, libraries were produced by three nested multiplex PCR rounds using slightly modified ARM-PCR. Use of TRBV1-TRBV30 forward primers with a C-beta reverse primer characterized the first two PCR rounds, which lasted approximately 11 cycles each. TCRdb passed the multiplex PCR reads through MiXCR, listing each CDR3 protein once. The table records 50,000 to 65,000 distinct CDR3 sequences, about two thirds of them present only once. Study outcomes and limitations: Pairs comparing tumor with adjacent tissue or blood overlapped less than pairs drawn from tumor regions. A small share of top clones, only about 7-24%, was found in all five tumor regions.

The V and J genes are TRBV6-5 and TRBJ2-7; D tentatively reads TRBD1 or TRBD2 (5 bases each). Specimen: liver tumor tissue from sampling region 4. Subset meaning: tumor region T4, right-lateral pole. This receptor was identified in a man in his forties with primary liver carcinoma and hepatitis B virus infection. The DNA for the CDR3 is TGTGCCAGGAGGGAGAGGTCTTCAGGGTTTTCCTACGAGCAGTACTTC. Protein product: CARRERSSGFSYEQYF.